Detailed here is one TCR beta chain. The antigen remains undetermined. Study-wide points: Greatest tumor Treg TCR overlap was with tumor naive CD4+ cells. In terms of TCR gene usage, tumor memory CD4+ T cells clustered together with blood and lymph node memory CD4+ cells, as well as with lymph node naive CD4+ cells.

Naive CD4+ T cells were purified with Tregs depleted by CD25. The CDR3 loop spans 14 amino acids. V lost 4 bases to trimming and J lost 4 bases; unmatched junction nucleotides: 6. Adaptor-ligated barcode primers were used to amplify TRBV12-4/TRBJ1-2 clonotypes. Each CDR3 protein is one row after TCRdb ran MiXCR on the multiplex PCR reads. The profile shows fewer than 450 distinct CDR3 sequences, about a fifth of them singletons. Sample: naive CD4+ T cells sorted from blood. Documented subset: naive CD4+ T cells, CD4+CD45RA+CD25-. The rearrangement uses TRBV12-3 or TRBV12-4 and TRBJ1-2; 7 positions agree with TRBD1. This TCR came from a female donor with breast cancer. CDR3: CASSSIGTVYGYTF. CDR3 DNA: TGTGCCAGCAGTTCCATCGGGACAGTCTATGGCTACACCTTC.